Sequencing of this T cell receptor (beta chain) was carried out in a study of response to subunit inactivated influenza vaccine (dated by TCRdb to the late 2010s). For the study in its entirety: Deep quantitative profiling of the T cell receptor repertoire was used in the study to follow responses to a trivalent subunit inactivated influenza vaccine. Results and caveats for the whole study, not just this receptor: It was suggested by the authors that each seasonal influenza vaccination may recruit only a limited number of new T cells.

Preparation of the library involved RT-PCR. Reads for this sample came from an Illumina HiSeq 2500. The public reads were run again by TCRdb, first through fastp at Q25 and then through MiXCR, and only productive beta chains were kept. Here each entry gathers all rows of one CDR3 protein and keeps the most common genes and DNA. For this sample there are more than 250,000 distinct CDR3 sequences; 20% to 25% appear just once. Around 9.6% of the sample is in the top ten clones. This clonotype was counted at least ten times. Its antigen has not been determined. No per-base quality is available; no much larger clone lies one base away. V and J are truncated by 3 bases and 4 bases respectively, leaving an intervening sequence of 10 bases. For CDR1 and CDR2, the germline V gene lists SGHDT and YYEEEE. The CDR3 runs 13 amino acids, cysteine and phenylalanine included. The read is trimmed to its CDR3 DNA, 39 bases read in frame from base 1.

This TCR came from a man aged 45-69 years who received an inactivated influenza vaccine. Donor details come from another sample of the same person, matched by shared clones. The material was PBMCs from blood, obtained about 19 months after vaccination. The chain is made from TRBV5-6 and TRBJ1-1; a confident D gene designation cannot be given. The sequenced DNA is TGTGCCAGCAGCTCCTGGCCAAGCACTGAAGCTTTCTTT. Its amino acids are CASSSWPSTEAFF.